These 32 T cell receptor beta chains originate from one sample sequenced in a study of T cells in Graves' hyperthyroidism and ophthalmopathy. The TCR beta CDR3 regions underwent amplification using RNA transcripts as the source. Initially, a first-round RT-PCR of the TCR CDR3 employed the HTBI primer set. TCRdb reprocessed the multiplex PCR reads with MiXCR, giving one entry per CDR3 protein. The repertoire has about 680,000 distinct CDR3 sequences, around a third of them found once; the top ten carry roughly 31%. The specimen was blood. These receptors all come from a woman aged 40 to 55 with Graves' hyperthyroidism.

This clonotype showed up many times. The gene calls are TRBV7-9 and TRBJ1-1; D gene unclear. The length of the CDR3 is 13 residues. The V gene lost 5 bases and the J gene lost 0 bases, with 7 bases spanning the gap. Germline V lookup: CDR1 SEHNR, CDR2 FQNEAQ (reference sequence). This CDR3 is CASSTTLNTEAFF. In DNA form, the CDR3 reads TGTGCCAGCAGCACAACCCTGAACACTGAAGCTTTCTTT.

This clonotype was counted at least ten times. V gene TRBV5-4 combines with J gene TRBJ2-5; 7 positions agree with TRBD1. Germline V CDR1 and CDR2: SGHNT, YYREEE (reference sequence). CDR3 length: 14 amino acids. V dropped 6 bases and J dropped 1; count of bases not matched to a gene: 6. The chain's CDR3 is CASTRSGGQETQYF. In nucleotides, the CDR3 is TGTGCCAGCACCCGATCAGGGGGCCAAGAGACCCAGTACTTC.

This clonotype was recorded a few times. The chain recombines TRBV11-3 with TRBJ1-1; D is unclear. The CDR3 runs 17 residues. V was clipped by 1 base and J by 0 bases, with 15 bases between them. CDR1 is SGHNT, CDR2 YENEEA, per germline. CDR3 amino acids: CASSLGAVEILNTEAFF. CDR3 coding DNA: TGTGCCAGCAGCTTAGGCGCGGTTGAGATTTTGAACACTGAAGCTTTCTTT.

The chain links TRBV10-3 to TRBJ2-2; no clear D gene. Deletions cut 3 bases from V and 6 bases from J, with 5 bases between. The CDR3 length is 12 residues. CDR1 and CDR2 (germline): ENHRY, SYGVKD. CDR3 sequence: CAISEVAGELFF. CDR3 in DNA: TGTGCCATCAGTGAAGTCGCCGGGGAGCTGTTTTTT.

A few counts support this clonotype. The J gene is TRBJ2-7, the V gene TRBV7-9, with D tentatively TRBD2 (6 bases). The germline V gene has CDR1 SEHNR and CDR2 FQNEAQ (reference sequence). Trimming stripped 1 base from V and 4 bases from J, with 11 bases between. CDR3 length: 14 amino acids. The DNA of the CDR3 is TGTGCCAGCAGCTTAGAGGGGAGGAGATACGAGCAGTACTTC. It is translated as CASSLEGRRYEQYF.

The chain carries TRBV2 and TRBJ2-2, with 12 bases lining up with TRBD2. The CDR3 spans 14 residues. The ends lost 7 bases at V and 5 bases at J; junction bases unmatched: 2. Germline CDR1 and CDR2: SNHLY and FYNNEI. The DNA for the CDR3 is TGTGCCAGCACTGGACTAGCGGGAACCGGGGAGCTGTTTTTT. Protein: CASTGLAGTGELFF. Full variable domain (missing parts from reference TRBV2 and TRBJ2-2): EPEVTQTPSHQVTQMGQEVILRCVPISNHLYFYWYRQILGQKVEFLVSFYNNEISEKSEIFDDQFSVERPDGSNFTLKIRSTKLEDSAMYFCASTGLAGTGELFFGEGSRLTVL.

The gene calls are TRBV6-5 and TRBJ2-5; D is unclear. Germline CDR1 and CDR2: MNHEY and SVGAGI. V was cut by 5 bases and J by 0 bases, with 13 bases left in between. This CDR3 contains 15 residues. In DNA, the CDR3 is TGTGCCAGCAGTCTCGGCGTAGGAAACCAAGAGACCCAGTACTTC. Protein: CASSLGVGNQETQYF.

This clonotype was seen at least ten times. This chain links TRBV7-3 with TRBJ1-2; 10 bases are a match to TRBD1. CDR3 length: 15 amino acids. The V segment lost 5 bases and the J segment 3 bases; nucleotides outside the gene matches: 6. Germline loops: CDR1 SGHTA, CDR2 FQGTGA. The CDR3 bases are TGTGCCAGCAGCCCTCTCGGACAGGGGGACTATGGCTACACCTTC. Residues: CASSPLGQGDYGYTF. Filled out from reference TRBV7-3 and TRBJ1-2, the complete variable domain reads GAGVSQTPSNKVTEKGKYVELRCDPISGHTALYWYRQSLGQGPEFLIYFQGTGAADDSGLPNDRFFAVRPEGSVSTLKIQRTERGDSAVYLCASSPLGQGDYGYTFGSGTRLTVV.

Details on this clonotype: Being one base from a much bigger clone, this may be a read error. The rearrangement links TRBV20-1 to TRBJ1-4, with 7 bases identical to TRBD1. The CDR3 spans 13 residues. Germline loops: CDR1 DFQATT, CDR2 SNEGSKA (reference sequence). CDR3: CSALPGGLVKLLF. For the CDR3, the DNA is TGCAGTGCTTTACCAGGGGGTTTGGTAAAACTGCTTTTT.

This clonotype has a count of ten or more. A junction boundary mismatches the germline segment, possibly from a read error. The chain links TRBV7-7 to TRBJ2-5; TRBD1 is a possible D gene (5 bases). The germline gives CDR1 SSHAT, CDR2 FNYEAQ (reference sequence). CDR3 length equals 15 residues. This CDR3 reads CASSLGAQGSETQYF. The CDR3, as DNA: TGTGCTAGCAGCTTAGGGGCTCAGGGTTCGGAGACCCAGTACTTC.

This clonotype was observed a handful of times. The chain recombines TRBV7-8 with TRBJ1-2; possible D gene TRBD1, 6 bases. CDR3 length: 14 amino acids. Germline loops: CDR1 SGHVS, CDR2 FQNEAQ. With 4 bases removed from V and 4 bases from J, the gap between germline ends came to 13 bases. Here the CDR3 reads CASSSPQGGYGYTF. CDR3 bases: TGTGCCAGCAGCTCACCACAGGGAGGCTATGGCTACACCTTC.

This clonotype came up once. A read error may produce the germline difference seen at one junction end. The V and J genes are TRBV4-1 and TRBJ1-2; perhaps TRBD1 as D (5 bases). Per germline, CDR1 MGHRA and CDR2 YSYEKL. The CDR3 has 13 residues. CDR3 residues: CASSQVQGDGYAF. The CDR3 nucleotides are TGCGCCAGCAGCCAAGTTCAAGGGGATGGCTACGCCTTC.

The chain is built from TRBV29-1 and TRBJ2-2; the match to TRBD1 covers 7 bases. Germline assignment: CDR1 SQVTM and CDR2 ANQGSEA. J lost 3 bases, V lost 1 base, and 5 bases had no gene match. There are 15 residues in the CDR3. The CDR3 sequence is CSVEGGTDYTGELFF. CDR3 nucleotide sequence: TGCAGCGTTGAAGGGGGGACAGACTACACCGGGGAGCTGTTTTTT.

The chain recombines TRBV5-5 with TRBJ1-2, with D possibly matching TRBD1 (5 bases). This CDR3 comprises 14 residues. Germline V CDR1 and CDR2: SGHKS, YYEKEE (reference sequence). V lost 5 bases and J lost 2, with 13 bases in between. The CDR3: CASSSSGDNYGYTF. In nucleotides, the CDR3 is TGTGCCAGCAGTTCGAGCGGGGACAACTATGGCTACACCTTC.

The genes are TRBV15 and TRBJ1-5; D not certain. Germline V gene data show CDR1 as LNHNV and CDR2 as YYDKDF (reference sequence). Trimming removed 1 base at V and 0 bases at J, with 4 bases between. This CDR3 contains 14 residues. In nucleotides, the CDR3 is TGTGCCACCAGCAGAGGGCTTAGCAATCAGCCCCAGCATTTT. Residues: CATSRGLSNQPQHF.

This clonotype was detected many times. The chain combines TRBV9 with TRBJ1-1; TRBD1 matches 9 bases. The germline CDR1 and CDR2 sequences are SGDLS and YYNGEE. The V segment lost 5 bases and the J segment 5 bases; nucleotides outside the gene matches: 7. This CDR3 has 14 residues. This CDR3 reads CASSADRGWTEAFF. CDR3 DNA sequence: TGTGCCAGCAGTGCCGACAGGGGGTGGACTGAAGCTTTCTTT.

The chain uses TRBV4-3 and TRBJ2-3, with D perhaps TRBD2 (7 bases). The CDR3 covers 14 residues. Trimming pared 3 bases from V and 6 bases from J, leaving 13 bases between. CDR1 is LGHNA, CDR2 YSLEER, per germline. The CDR3 sequence is CASSHIGGEDTQYF. Written as DNA, the CDR3 is TGCGCCAGCAGCCACATAGGGGGGGAGGATACGCAGTATTTT.

This clonotype was detected many times. V usage is TRBV5-5 and J usage is TRBJ2-6, with D unresolved. Per the germline V gene, CDR1 is SGHKS and CDR2 is YYEKEE (reference sequence). The V and J ends lost 2 bases and 0 bases respectively, with 9 bases between them. This CDR3 spans 16 amino acids. The CDR3 is CASSFSYASGANVLTF. CDR3 DNA: TGTGCCAGCAGCTTCTCTTACGCCTCTGGGGCCAACGTCCTGACTTTC.

On this clonotype itself: No DNA is shown, since the ends of the CDR3 on it are uncertain; the CDR3 is the one TCRdb lists. The chain recombines TRBV9 with TRBJ2-5; the table gives TRBD1 as D, unverified against the DNA. Per the germline V gene, CDR1 is SGDLS and CDR2 is YYNGEE. The CDR3 numbers 18 amino acids, ends counted. The CDR3 reads CASSSSSWDTSERETQYF.

As concerns this clonotype: A much larger clone lies a single base off, so this may be a read error. V gene TRBV19 combines with J gene TRBJ2-2; D remains ambiguous. The CDR3 has 14 residues. V lost 6 bases to trimming and J lost 4 bases, with 12 bases between them. Germline V gives CDR1 LNHDA, CDR2 SQIVND (reference sequence). The CDR3 bases are TGTGCCAGTAGGCCTCACCAGATCACCGGGGAGCTGTTTTTT. Its protein product is CASRPHQITGELFF.

This clonotype was counted at least ten times. The chain recombines TRBV2 with TRBJ2-2; D call uncertain. V was clipped by 6 bases and J by 8 bases, with 19 bases between them. Germline V gives CDR1 SNHLY, CDR2 FYNNEI. This CDR3 region has 15 residues. CDR3 in DNA: TGTGCCAGCAGGACCTTAAGACAATCGAAAGGGGAGCTGTTTTTT. This translates into CASRTLRQSKGELFF.

This clonotype was seen many times. The rearrangement uses TRBV7-2 and TRBJ1-6, with 7 bases aligning to TRBD1. The germline V gene has CDR1 SGHTA and CDR2 FQGNSA. V dropped 5 bases and J dropped 5; count of bases not matched to a gene: 12. The CDR3 has 17 amino acids. CDR3 sequence: CASSLRMPGGHNSPLHF. The CDR3 DNA reads TGTGCCAGCAGCCTAAGGATGCCAGGGGGGCATAATTCACCCCTCCACTTT.

Remarks on this clonotype: Germline and junction disagree at one end, which may indicate a read error. The rearrangement joins TRBV5-4 to TRBJ1-1; 10 bases match TRBD1. From germline, CDR1 is SGHNT and CDR2 YYREEE (reference sequence). The CDR3 is made up of 14 amino acids. The CDR3 DNA follows: TGCGCCAGCAGCCTAGACAGGGGGCAAGATAAAGCTTTCTTT. Translated: CASSLDRGQDKAFF.

The V call is TRBV19, the J call TRBJ1-1; a weak D match, TRBD1 (5 bases). Per germline, CDR1 LNHDA and CDR2 SQIVND (reference sequence). The CDR3 extends over 14 amino acids. Trimming took 6 bases from V and 0 from J, leaving 11 bases between them. CDR3 region: CASRNDSLNTEAFF. DNA for the CDR3: TGTGCCAGTAGGAACGACAGTTTGAACACTGAAGCTTTCTTT.

This clonotype came up many times. The rearrangement links TRBV9 to TRBJ1-1; no firm D call. This CDR3 has 13 residues. The V and J ends lost 3 bases and 5 bases respectively, with 11 bases between them. CDR1 and CDR2 (germline): SGDLS, YYNGEE. The CDR3 region is CASSGTVGTEAFF. CDR3 nucleotides: TGTGCCAGCAGCGGAACCGTGGGGACTGAAGCTTTCTTT. The whole variable domain, remainder taken from reference TRBV9 and TRBJ1-1, is DSGVTQTPKHLITATGQRVTLRCSPRSGDLSVYWYQQSLDQGLQFLIQYYNGEERAKGNILERFSAQQFPDLHSELNLSSLELGDSALYFCASSGTVGTEAFFGQGTRLTVV.

In this sample, this clonotype turned up a few times. The chain employs TRBV6-5 and TRBJ1-1, with D perhaps matching TRBD1 (5 bases). This CDR3 is built from 14 residues. The germline gives CDR1 MNHEY, CDR2 SVGAGI. V lost 6 bases to trimming and J lost 2 bases, with 13 bases between them. CDR3 loop: CASSTQTDNTEAFF. Written as DNA, the CDR3 is TGTGCCAGCAGCACGCAGACAGATAACACTGAAGCTTTCTTT.

V gene TRBV29-1 combines with J gene TRBJ1-1, with 10 bases aligning to TRBD1. The CDR3 sequence is 12 residues long. The V gene end was trimmed by 7 bases and the J gene end by 4 bases; junction bases not matched to a gene: 3. The germline gives CDR1 SQVTM, CDR2 ANQGSEA. CDR3 nucleotide sequence: TGCAGCGGAAGGACAGGGGGCACTGAAGCTTTCTTT. Translating gives CSGRTGGTEAFF.

The rearrangement links TRBV20-1 to TRBJ2-7; 8 nucleotides match TRBD1. CDR1 is DFQATT, CDR2 SNEGSKA, per germline (reference sequence). The J segment lost 6 bases and the V segment lost 5 bases, leaving 15 bases of the junction unmatched. The CDR3 extends over 15 amino acids. The CDR3 spells CSARRLRDDRGEQYF. The CDR3 bases are TGCAGTGCTCGGAGGCTAAGGGACGACAGGGGCGAGCAGTACTTC.

This clonotype was seen at least ten times. The genes are TRBV19 and TRBJ2-6; TRBD1 aligns across 7 bases. The CDR3 spans 17 residues. The trim removed 3 bases at V and 1 base at J, leaving 6 bases unmatched. Germline V lookup: CDR1 LNHDA, CDR2 SQIVND (reference sequence). As DNA, the CDR3 is TGTGCCAGTAGTATTAGGACAGGTGAATCTGGGGCCAACGTCCTGACTTTC. Encoded protein: CASSIRTGESGANVLTF.

This clonotype showed up many times. This chain uses TRBV2 with TRBJ2-7; maybe TRBD2 (6 bases). Trimming shortened V by 3 bases and J by 6 bases, and 15 bases separated the two germline ends. This CDR3 region has 14 residues. Germline lookup yields CDR1 SNHLY and CDR2 FYNNEI. The CDR3 DNA reads TGTGCCAGCAGTGAGGAGGAGGGCACCGTCGAGCAGTACTTC. The encoded protein is CASSEEEGTVEQYF.

The sample holds many counts of this clonotype. The chain uses TRBV9 and TRBJ1-4; tentatively, D is TRBD1 (5 bases). Germline V gene sequence: CDR1 SGDLS, CDR2 YYNGEE. CDR3 length equals 13 residues. The germline V and J ends were trimmed by 3 bases and 8 bases, with 11 bases remaining between them. The CDR3: CASSEGVGEKLFF. Written as DNA, the CDR3 is TGTGCCAGCAGCGAAGGGGTAGGGGAAAAACTGTTTTTT.

This clonotype appeared a single time. The chain employs TRBV11-1 and TRBJ2-5, with D uncertain. The DNA matches TRBJ2-7 better at its end, which makes the J call doubtful. The CDR3 consists of 11 residues. Germline CDR1 and CDR2: SGHAT and FQDESV (reference sequence). CDR3 loop: CASSHAGEQYF. The CDR3 DNA sequence: TGTGCCAGCAGCCACGCTGGCGAGCAGTACTTC.